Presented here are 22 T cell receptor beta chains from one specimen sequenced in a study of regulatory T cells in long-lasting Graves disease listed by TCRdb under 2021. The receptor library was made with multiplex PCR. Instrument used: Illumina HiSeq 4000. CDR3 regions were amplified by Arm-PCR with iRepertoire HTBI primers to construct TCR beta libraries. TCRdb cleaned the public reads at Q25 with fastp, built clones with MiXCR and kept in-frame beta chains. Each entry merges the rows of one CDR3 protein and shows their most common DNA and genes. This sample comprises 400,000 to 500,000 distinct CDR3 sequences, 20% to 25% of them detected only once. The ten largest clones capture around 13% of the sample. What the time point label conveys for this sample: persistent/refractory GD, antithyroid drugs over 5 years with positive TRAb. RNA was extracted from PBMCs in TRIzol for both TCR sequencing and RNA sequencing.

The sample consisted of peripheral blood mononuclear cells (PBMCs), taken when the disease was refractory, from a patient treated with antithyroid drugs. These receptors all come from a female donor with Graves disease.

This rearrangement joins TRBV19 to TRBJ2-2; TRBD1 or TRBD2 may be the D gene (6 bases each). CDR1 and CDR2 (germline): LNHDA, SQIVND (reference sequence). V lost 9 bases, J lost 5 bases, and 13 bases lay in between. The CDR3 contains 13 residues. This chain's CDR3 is CASEGGRTGELFF. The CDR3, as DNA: TGTGCCAGCGAGGGGGGTAGAACCGGGGAGCTGTTTTTT.

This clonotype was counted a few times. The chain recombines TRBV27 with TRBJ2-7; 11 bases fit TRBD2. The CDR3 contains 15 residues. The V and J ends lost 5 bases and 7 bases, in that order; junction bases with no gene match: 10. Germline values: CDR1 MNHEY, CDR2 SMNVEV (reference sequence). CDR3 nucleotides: TGTGCCAGCAGTCCCGATAGCGGGAGGGCAGAAGAGCAGTACTTC. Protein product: CASSPDSGRAEEQYF.

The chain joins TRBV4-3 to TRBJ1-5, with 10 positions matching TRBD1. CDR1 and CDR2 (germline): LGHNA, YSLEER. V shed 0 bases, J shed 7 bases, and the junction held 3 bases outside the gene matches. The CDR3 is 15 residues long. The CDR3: CASSQDRDRGQPQHF. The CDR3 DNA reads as TGCGCCAGCAGCCAAGACCGGGACAGGGGCCAGCCCCAGCATTTT.

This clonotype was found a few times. The CDR3 loop is CGRRGSNQPQHF. In DNA form, the CDR3 reads TGTGGTAGGCGGGGGAGCAATCAGCCCCAGCATTTT. This rearrangement joins TRBV7-3 to TRBJ1-5, with D possibly being TRBD1 (5 bases). The germline V gene encodes CDR1 SGHTA and CDR2 FQGTGA. The CDR3 totals 12 residues.

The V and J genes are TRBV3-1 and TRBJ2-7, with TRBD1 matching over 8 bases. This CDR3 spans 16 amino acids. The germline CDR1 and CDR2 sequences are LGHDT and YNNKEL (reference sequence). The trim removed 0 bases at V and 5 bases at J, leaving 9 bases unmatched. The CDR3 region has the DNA TGTGCCAGCAGCCAAGACCTAGGGACAGGCTTGGACGAGCAGTACTTC. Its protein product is CASSQDLGTGLDEQYF.

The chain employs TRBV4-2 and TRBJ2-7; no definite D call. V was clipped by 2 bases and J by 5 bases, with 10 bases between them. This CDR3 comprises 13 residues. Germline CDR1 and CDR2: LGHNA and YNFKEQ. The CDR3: CASSQQNDNEQYF. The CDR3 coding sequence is TGTGCCAGCAGCCAACAAAACGACAACGAGCAGTACTTC.

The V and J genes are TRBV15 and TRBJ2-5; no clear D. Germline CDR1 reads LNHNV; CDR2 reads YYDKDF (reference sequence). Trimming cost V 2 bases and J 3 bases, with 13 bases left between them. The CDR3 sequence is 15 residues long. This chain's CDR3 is CATSRSPQIEETQYF. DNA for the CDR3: TGTGCCACCAGCAGATCCCCTCAGATCGAAGAGACCCAGTACTTC.

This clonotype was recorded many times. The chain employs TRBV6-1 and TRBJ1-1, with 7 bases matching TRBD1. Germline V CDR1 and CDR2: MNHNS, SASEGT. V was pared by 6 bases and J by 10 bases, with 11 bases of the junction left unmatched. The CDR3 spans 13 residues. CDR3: CASREPGDSGAFF. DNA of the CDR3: TGTGCCAGCAGAGAACCTGGGGACAGCGGAGCTTTCTTT.

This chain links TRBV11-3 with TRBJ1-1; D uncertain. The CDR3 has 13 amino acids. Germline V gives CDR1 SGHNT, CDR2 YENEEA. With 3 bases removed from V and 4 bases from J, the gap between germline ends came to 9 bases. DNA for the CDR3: TGTGCCAGCAGCTTGTTGGCGGGCACTGAAGCTTTCTTT. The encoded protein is CASSLLAGTEAFF.

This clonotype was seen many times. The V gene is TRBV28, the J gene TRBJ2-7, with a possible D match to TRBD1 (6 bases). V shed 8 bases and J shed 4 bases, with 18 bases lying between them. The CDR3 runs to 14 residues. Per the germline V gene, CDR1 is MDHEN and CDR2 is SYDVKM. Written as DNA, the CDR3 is TGTGCCAGCCGTCCCCAGGGGCAGCTGTACGAGCAGTACTTC. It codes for CASRPQGQLYEQYF. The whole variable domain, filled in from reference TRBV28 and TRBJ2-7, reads DVKVTQSSRYLVKRTGEKVFLECVQDMDHENMFWYRQDPGLGLRLIYFSYDVKMKEKGDIPEGYSVSREKKERFSLILESASTNQTSMYLCASRPQGQLYEQYFGPGTRLTVT.

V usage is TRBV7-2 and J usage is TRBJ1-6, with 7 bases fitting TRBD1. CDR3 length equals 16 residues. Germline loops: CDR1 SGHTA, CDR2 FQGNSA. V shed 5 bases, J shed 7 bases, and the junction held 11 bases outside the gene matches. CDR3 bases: TGTGCCAGCAGCACCCACACGGGACAGAACAATTCACCCCTCCACTTT. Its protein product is CASSTHTGQNNSPLHF.

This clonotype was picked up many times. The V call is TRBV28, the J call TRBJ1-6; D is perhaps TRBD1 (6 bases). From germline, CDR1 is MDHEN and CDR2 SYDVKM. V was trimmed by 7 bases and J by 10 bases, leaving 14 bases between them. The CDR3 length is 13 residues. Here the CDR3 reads CASNMDSPSPLHF. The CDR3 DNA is TGTGCCAGCAACATGGACAGTCCATCACCCCTCCACTTT.

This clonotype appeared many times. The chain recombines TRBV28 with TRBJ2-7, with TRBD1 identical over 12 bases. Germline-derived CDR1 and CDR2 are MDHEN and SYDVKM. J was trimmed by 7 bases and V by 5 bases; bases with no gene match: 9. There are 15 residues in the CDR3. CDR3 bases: TGTGCCAGCAGTCCCTCGGGACAGGGGGCGGGAGAGCAGTACTTC. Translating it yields CASSPSGQGAGEQYF.

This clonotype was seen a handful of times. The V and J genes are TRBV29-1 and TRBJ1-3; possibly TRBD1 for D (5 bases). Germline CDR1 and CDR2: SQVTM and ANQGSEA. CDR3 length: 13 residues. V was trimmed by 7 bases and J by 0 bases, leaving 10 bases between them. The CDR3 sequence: CSAGLISGNTIYF. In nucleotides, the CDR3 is TGCAGCGCGGGACTGATCTCTGGAAACACCATATATTTT.

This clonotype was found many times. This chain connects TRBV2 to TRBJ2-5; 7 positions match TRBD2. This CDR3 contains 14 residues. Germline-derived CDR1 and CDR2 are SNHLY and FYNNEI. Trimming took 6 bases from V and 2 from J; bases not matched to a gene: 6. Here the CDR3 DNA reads TGTGCCAGCAGGACCCGGGACTATCAAGAGACCCAGTACTTC. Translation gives CASRTRDYQETQYF.

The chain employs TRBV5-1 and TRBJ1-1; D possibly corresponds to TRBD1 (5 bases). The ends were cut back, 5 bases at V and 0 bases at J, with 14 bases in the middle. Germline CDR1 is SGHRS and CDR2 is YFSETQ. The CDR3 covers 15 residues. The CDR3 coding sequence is TGCGCCAGCAGGGCGGATGTGACAGTGAACACTGAAGCTTTCTTT. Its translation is CASRADVTVNTEAFF.

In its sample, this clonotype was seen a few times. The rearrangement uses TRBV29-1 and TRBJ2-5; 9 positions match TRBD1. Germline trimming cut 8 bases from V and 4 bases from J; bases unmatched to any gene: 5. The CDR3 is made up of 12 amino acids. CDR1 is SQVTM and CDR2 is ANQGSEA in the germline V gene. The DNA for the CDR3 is TGCAGCACCACAGGGGGCATAGAGACCCAGTACTTC. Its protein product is CSTTGGIETQYF.

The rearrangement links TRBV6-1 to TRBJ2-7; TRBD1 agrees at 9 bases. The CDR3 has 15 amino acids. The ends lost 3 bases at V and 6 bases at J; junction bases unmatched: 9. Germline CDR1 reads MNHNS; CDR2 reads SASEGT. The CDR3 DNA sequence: TGTGCCAGCAGTGACCACAGGGGGCGATGGGCCGAGCAGTACTTC. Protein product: CASSDHRGRWAEQYF.

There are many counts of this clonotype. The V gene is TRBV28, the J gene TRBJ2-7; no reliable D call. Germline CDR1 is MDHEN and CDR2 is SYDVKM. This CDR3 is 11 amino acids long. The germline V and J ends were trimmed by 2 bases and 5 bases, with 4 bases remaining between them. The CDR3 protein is CASSLVNEQYF. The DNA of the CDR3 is TGTGCCAGCAGTTTAGTCAACGAGCAGTACTTC. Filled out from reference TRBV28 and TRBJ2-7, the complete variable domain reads DVKVTQSSRYLVKRTGEKVFLECVQDMDHENMFWYRQDPGLGLRLIYFSYDVKMKEKGDIPEGYSVSREKKERFSLILESASTNQTSMYLCASSLVNEQYFGPGTRLTVT.

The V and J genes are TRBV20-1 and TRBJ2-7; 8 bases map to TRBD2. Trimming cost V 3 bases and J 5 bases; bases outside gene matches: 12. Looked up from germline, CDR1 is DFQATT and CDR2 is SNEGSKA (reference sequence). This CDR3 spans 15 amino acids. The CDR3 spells CSARVNGRERHEQYF. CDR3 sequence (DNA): TGCAGTGCTAGGGTAAACGGGAGGGAAAGGCACGAGCAGTACTTC.

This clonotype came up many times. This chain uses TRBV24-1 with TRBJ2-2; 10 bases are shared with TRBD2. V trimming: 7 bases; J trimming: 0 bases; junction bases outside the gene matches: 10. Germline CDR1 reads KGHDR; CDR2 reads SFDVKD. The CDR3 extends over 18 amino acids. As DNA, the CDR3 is TGTGCCACCAGGGGGACTAGCGATCCTAAGACGAACACCGGGGAGCTGTTTTTT. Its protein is CATRGTSDPKTNTGELFF.

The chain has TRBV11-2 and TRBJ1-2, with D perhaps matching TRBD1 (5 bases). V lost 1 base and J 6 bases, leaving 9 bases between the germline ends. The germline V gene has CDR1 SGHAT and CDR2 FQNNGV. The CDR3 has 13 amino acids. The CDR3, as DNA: TGTGCCAGCAGCTTAGTGGAGGGGCATGGCTACACCTTC. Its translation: CASSLVEGHGYTF. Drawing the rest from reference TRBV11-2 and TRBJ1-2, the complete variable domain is EAGVAQSPRYKIIEKRQSVAFWCNPISGHATLYWYQQILGQGPKLLIQFQNNGVVDDSQLPKDRFSAERLKGVDSTLKIQPAKLEDSAVYLCASSLVEGHGYTFGSGTRLTVV.